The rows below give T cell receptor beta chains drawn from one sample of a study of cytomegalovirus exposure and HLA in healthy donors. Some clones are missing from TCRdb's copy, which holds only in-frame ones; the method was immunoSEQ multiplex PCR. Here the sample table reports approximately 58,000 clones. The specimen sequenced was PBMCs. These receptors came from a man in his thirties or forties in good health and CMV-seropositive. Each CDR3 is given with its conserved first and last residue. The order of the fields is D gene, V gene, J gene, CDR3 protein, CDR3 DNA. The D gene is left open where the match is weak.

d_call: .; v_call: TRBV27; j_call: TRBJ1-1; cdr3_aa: CASRPLYSAPAGVEAFF; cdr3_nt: TGTGCCAGCAGGCCCTTATACTCAGCGCCGGCCGGCGTCGAAGCTTTCTTT
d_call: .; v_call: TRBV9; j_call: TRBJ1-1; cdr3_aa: CASSTTIQGSGTEAFF; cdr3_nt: TGTGCCAGCAGCACAACGATACAGGGTTCGGGCACTGAAGCTTTCTTT
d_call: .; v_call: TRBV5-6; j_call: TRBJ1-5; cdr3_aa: CASSLGRGWGQPQHF; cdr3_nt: TGTGCCAGCAGCTTGGGCAGGGGTTGGGGTCAGCCCCAGCATTTT
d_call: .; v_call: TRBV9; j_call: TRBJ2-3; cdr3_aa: CASSVNRDFSTDTQYF; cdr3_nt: TGTGCCAGCAGCGTGAACCGGGACTTTAGCACAGATACGCAGTATTTT
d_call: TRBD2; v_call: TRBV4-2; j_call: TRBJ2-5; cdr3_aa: CASSQDSAGGVQETQYF; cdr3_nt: TGTGCCAGCAGCCAAGATTCGGCGGGAGGAGTTCAAGAGACCCAGTACTTC
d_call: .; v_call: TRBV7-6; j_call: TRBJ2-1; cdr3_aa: CASREGGRNEQFF; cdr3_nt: TGTGCCAGCCGGGAAGGAGGGAGAAATGAGCAGTTCTTC
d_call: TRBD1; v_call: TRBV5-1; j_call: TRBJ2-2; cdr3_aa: CASSLRTGNTGELFF; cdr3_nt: TGCGCCAGCAGCTTAAGGACAGGGAACACCGGGGAGCTGTTTTTT
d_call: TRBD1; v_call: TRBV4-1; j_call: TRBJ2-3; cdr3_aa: CASSLQTGYTDTQYF; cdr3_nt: TGCGCCAGCAGCCTACAGACAGGGTACACAGATACGCAGTATTTT
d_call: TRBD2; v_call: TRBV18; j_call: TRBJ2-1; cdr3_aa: CASSPPGLAGGLYNEQFF; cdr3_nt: TGTGCCAGCTCTCCCCCCGGACTAGCGGGGGGCCTGTACAATGAGCAGTTCTTC
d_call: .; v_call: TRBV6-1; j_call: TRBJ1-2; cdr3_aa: CASIKTGTNYGYTF; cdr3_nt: TGTGCCAGCATTAAGACAGGCACTAACTATGGCTACACCTTC
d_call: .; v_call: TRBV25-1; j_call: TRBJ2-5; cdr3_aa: CASTPGGNQETQYF; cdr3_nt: TGTGCCAGCACCCCTGGAGGGAACCAAGAGACCCAGTACTTC
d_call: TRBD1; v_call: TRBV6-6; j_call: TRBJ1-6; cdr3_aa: CASSSGTGGNGPLHF; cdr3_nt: TGTGCCAGCAGCTCCGGGACAGGGGGTAATGGGCCCCTCCACTTT
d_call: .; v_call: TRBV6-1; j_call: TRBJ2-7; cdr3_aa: CASSEITAYEQYF; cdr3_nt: TGTGCCAGCAGTGAAATTACAGCCTACGAGCAGTACTTC